The 9 T cell receptor beta chains reported below all come from one sample, sequenced in a study of beta chain features in type 1 diabetes (dated by TCRdb to the late 2010s). Broad study findings and their caveats: Type 1 diabetes patients showed a moderate but significant shortening of TCRB CDR3 length in all four CD4+ subsets.

Antigen specificity for these receptors is unknown. Library construction relied on the immunoSEQ multiplex PCR assay. All of the isolated RNA was reverse transcribed with the High Capacity cDNA Reverse Transcription Kit, so expressed TCRB transcripts were sequenced. TCRdb obtained this table from immuneACCESS and retained in-frame rearrangements with V and J assigned. These tables miss some clones; where compared with another copy, unresolved V genes account for less than half of the shortfall, and the remainder is unexplained. The sample table lists about 180,000 clones, 7.5% to 8.5% of them with a count of one. The top ten hold 0.5% to 0.55% of the sample. Sequencing was done on a sample of central memory CD4+ T cells from blood. The receptors come from a man aged 18-30 years with type 1 diabetes.

In this sample, this clone turned up a few times. The rearrangement links TRBV7-6 to TRBJ2-5; D uncertain. CDR3 length equals 15 residues. Trimming took 0 bases from V and 0 from J, leaving 8 bases between them. Germline loops: CDR1 SGHVS, CDR2 FNYEAQ. The CDR3 bases are TGTGCCAGCAGCTTAGCTTTCCAGGACCAAGAGACCCAGTACTTC. Protein sequence: CASSLAFQDQETQYF.

There are a few counts of this clone. Distinct nucleotide sequences in the sample also encode this CDR3. The chain joins TRBV10-1 to TRBJ1-1; D possibly corresponds to TRBD1 (6 bases). The CDR3 covers 12 residues. The germline V and J ends were trimmed by 4 bases and 5 bases, with 8 bases remaining between them. The germline V gene encodes CDR1 WNHNN and CDR2 SYGVQD (reference sequence). CDR3 sequence reads: CASSGQGTEAFF. In DNA form, the CDR3 reads TGCGCCAGCAGTGGTCAGGGGACTGAAGCTTTCTTT.

This clone was seen a handful of times. The chain uses TRBV2 and TRBJ2-2; D is perhaps TRBD2 (5 bases). The V end was cut by 6 bases, the J end by 4 bases, with 9 bases between. Germline CDR1 is SNHLY and CDR2 is FYNNEI. CDR3 length: 13 amino acids. CDR3 coding DNA: TGTGCCAGCAGCGGCCGGGGCACCGGGGAGCTGTTTTTT. Protein: CASSGRGTGELFF. Full variable domain (rest looked up from reference TRBV2 and TRBJ2-2): EPEVTQTPSHQVTQMGQEVILRCVPISNHLYFYWYRQILGQKVEFLVSFYNNEISEKSEIFDDQFSVERPDGSNFTLKIRSTKLEDSAMYFCASSGRGTGELFFGEGSRLTVL.

This clone was seen a few times. V is TRBV6-6 and J is TRBJ2-5; TRBD2 is a possible D gene (5 bases). From germline, CDR1 is MNHNY and CDR2 SVGAGI (reference sequence). The CDR3 extends over 13 amino acids. V was clipped by 5 bases and J by 4 bases, with 11 bases between them. The CDR3 DNA follows: TGTGCCAGCAGTCCTGGGCGGGTAGAGACCCAGTACTTC. Its translation is CASSPGRVETQYF.

The rearrangement uses TRBV5-4 and TRBJ1-4; the D gene is possibly TRBD1 (6 bases). V shed 3 bases and J shed 6 bases, with 15 bases lying between them. The CDR3 is 15 amino acids. Germline V gene sequence: CDR1 SGHNT, CDR2 YYREEE (reference sequence). The CDR3 nucleotides read TGTGCCAGCAGCTCAAGAGTACAGGGTGATGAAAAACTGTTTTTT. Its protein is CASSSRVQGDEKLFF. The full variable domain, its missing parts supplied by reference TRBV5-4 and TRBJ1-4, is ETGVTQSPTHLIKTRGQQVTLRCSSQSGHNTVSWYQQALGQGPQFIFQYYREEENGRGNFPPRFSGLQFPNYSSELNVNALELDDSALYLCASSSRVQGDEKLFFGSGTQLSVL.

The chain is built from TRBV2 and TRBJ1-2, with D maybe TRBD1 (6 bases). V lost 3 bases and J 7 bases, leaving 9 bases between the germline ends. The CDR3 consists of 12 residues. Germline CDR1 SNHLY, CDR2 FYNNEI. CDR3 sequence (DNA): TGTGCCAGCAGTGACAGGGGACCTGGCTACACCTTC. The encoded protein is CASSDRGPGYTF.

CDR3 sequence: CASSYLRTSGAGEQFF. The CDR3 DNA sequence: TGTGCCAGCAGTTACCTAAGGACTAGCGGGGCCGGTGAGCAGTTCTTC. The chain links TRBV6-5 to TRBJ2-1, with 12 bases lining up with TRBD2. J lost 9 bases, V lost 2 bases, and 8 bases had no gene match. Per germline, CDR1 MNHEY and CDR2 SVGAGI. There are 16 residues in the CDR3.

V gene TRBV12-5 combines with J gene TRBJ1-5; 8 bases align to TRBD1. Germline trimming cut 7 bases from V and 5 bases from J; bases unmatched to any gene: 7. CDR3 length equals 14 residues. CDR1 is LGHNT, CDR2 FRNRAP, per germline. Here the CDR3 DNA reads TGTGCTAGTGCCGAGGACAGGGTCGATCAGCCCCAGCATTTT. This translates into CASAEDRVDQPQHF.

This clone was detected ten times or more. The chain links TRBV4-1 to TRBJ1-2; weak D call: TRBD1 (5 bases). This CDR3 is 14 amino acids long. From germline, CDR1 is MGHRA and CDR2 YSYEKL. Trimming removed 4 bases from V and 7 bases from J, with 16 bases in between. CDR3 protein: CASSLQEGPSGYTF. DNA of the CDR3: TGCGCCAGCAGCCTGCAGGAGGGGCCGTCTGGCTACACCTTC.